This is a list of T cell receptor beta chains from one sample in a study of blood T cell repertoires in COVID-19. The repertoire was sequenced with immunoSEQ multiplex PCR; TCRdb's copy has only in-frame clones and lacks some. The table shows about 160,000 clones, with roughly 84% occurring only once. Sequenced sample: PBMCs or T cells enriched from blood (not recorded which). These receptors originate from a man between 60 and 75 years old who had recovered from COVID-19. CDR3s leave out the opening cysteine and the closing phenylalanine or tryptophan.

J gene,V gene,CDR3 protein
TRBJ1-5,TRBV6-1,ASSEQGLGNQPQH
TRBJ2-7,TRBV28,ASSLGRNYEQY
TRBJ1-6,TRBV9,ASSEGTGSNSPLH
TRBJ1-3,TRBV7-8,ASSLGQGSGNTIY
TRBJ2-7,TRBV2,ASSGRQKATYEQY
TRBJ2-3,TRBV18,ASSPLGRTGGTDTQY
TRBJ2-1,TRBV28,ASSPYEGNYNEQF
TRBJ1-2,TRBV5-4,ASSLTGVNGYT
TRBJ1-1,TRBV30,AWSPRGGRTEAF
TRBJ1-4,TRBV2,ASRTGREKLF
TRBJ1-2,TRBV2,ASTPRGTNYGYT
TRBJ2-1,TRBV10-3,AISEGAGSSNEQF
TRBJ2-3,TRBV27,ASSVEGQKTDTQY
TRBJ1-2,TRBV12-3/TRBV12-4,ASSSVRFYGYT
TRBJ1-2,TRBV6-1,ASSDIWEGDYGYT
TRBJ2-1,TRBV3-1/TRBV3-2,ASSPGTSGAAYNEQF
TRBJ1-1,TRBV7-9,ASSSEVNTEAF
TRBJ1-1,TRBV30,AWSFSDIMNTEAF
TRBJ1-4,TRBV18,ASSIDRTNEKLF
TRBJ2-1,TRBV7-9,ASSLPGDPRTHEQF
TRBJ1-3,TRBV7-9,ASSLEQSSLSGNTIY
TRBJ2-5,TRBV5-4,ASSPRLAGGRETQY
TRBJ1-1,TRBV5-4,ASSLDDSTEAF
TRBJ2-1,TRBV29-1,SVVPGQGPNEQF
TRBJ2-7,TRBV6-5,ASSGSSYEQY
TRBJ2-3,TRBV12-3/TRBV12-4,ASSYTDTQY
TRBJ1-1,TRBV19,ASSLDRVGDTEAF